This TCR beta chain was obtained from a study of CD8 T cells in Susac syndrome. The CDR3 contains 14 residues. V lost 6 bases and J 6 bases, leaving 17 bases between the germline ends. CDR1 and CDR2 from the germline V gene are SQVTM and ANQGSEA. Random hexamers primed reverse transcription of about 0.5 to 1 ug RNA. With immunoSEQ multiplex PCR, TCR beta CDR3 was amplified across 54 Vbeta and 13 Jbeta. TCRdb re-called the immunoSEQ multiplex PCR reads with MiXCR, one entry per CDR3 protein. Of approximately 190,000 distinct CDR3 sequences listed, around 93% are singletons. TEMRA cells were FACS-enriched, and CD8+ and CD4+ T cells were isolated negatively.

This clonotype was obtained from a human donor in good health. The sequenced material came from CD4+ T cells from PBMCs. V gene TRBV29-1 combines with J gene TRBJ1-4, with D possibly TRBD1 on 6 matching bases. The CDR3 here is CSVRRPGADEKLFF. The CDR3 DNA reads TGCAGCGTCAGAAGGCCAGGGGCCGATGAAAAACTGTTTTTT. The variable domain in full, completed from reference TRBV29-1 and TRBJ1-4, reads SAVISQKPSRDICQRGTSLTIQCQVDSQVTMMFWYRQQPGQSLTLIATANQGSEATYESGFVIDKFPISRPNLTFSTLTVSNMSPEDSSIYLCSVRRPGADEKLFFGSGTQLSVL.